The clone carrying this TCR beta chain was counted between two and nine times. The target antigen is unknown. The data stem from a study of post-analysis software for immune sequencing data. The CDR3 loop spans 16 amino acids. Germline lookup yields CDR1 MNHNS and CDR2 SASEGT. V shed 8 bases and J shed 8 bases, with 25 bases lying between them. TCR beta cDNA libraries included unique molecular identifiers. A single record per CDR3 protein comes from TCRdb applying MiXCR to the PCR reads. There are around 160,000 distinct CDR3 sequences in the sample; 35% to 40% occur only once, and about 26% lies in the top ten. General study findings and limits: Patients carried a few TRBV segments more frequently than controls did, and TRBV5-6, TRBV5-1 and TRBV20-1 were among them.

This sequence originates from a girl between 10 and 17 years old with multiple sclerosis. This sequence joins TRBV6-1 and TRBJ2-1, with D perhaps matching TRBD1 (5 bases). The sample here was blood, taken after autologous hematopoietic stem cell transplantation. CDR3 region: CASSIRPGFGVDEQFF. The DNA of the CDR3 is TGTGCCAGCTCGATCAGACCAGGGTTTGGGGTAGATGAGCAGTTCTTC.